These 26 T cell receptor beta chains originate from one sample sequenced in a study of T cell responses to AZD1222 COVID-19 vaccine. Assay used: immunoSEQ multiplex PCR; TCRdb lists only in-frame clones, some missing. The table lists 150,000 or so clones, 90% of them singletons, with under 20% in the top ten. The material sequenced was peripheral blood, taken on day 0 of AZD1222 vaccination. These receptors originate from an adult in good health.

The chain links TRBV29-1 to TRBJ2-3, with TRBD1 as a possible D gene (7 bases). In germline, CDR1 is SQVTM, CDR2 ANQGSEA. Trimming stripped 7 bases from V and 1 base from J, with 15 bases between. The CDR3 runs to 14 residues. Here the CDR3 reads CSAGGGAGTDTQYF. The CDR3 DNA reads as TGCAGCGCCGGAGGGGGCGCGGGCACAGATACGCAGTATTTT.

This rearrangement joins TRBV11-2 to TRBJ2-7; 7 bases fit TRBD2. Trimming cost V 5 bases and J 3 bases; bases outside gene matches: 7. Looked up from germline, CDR1 is SGHAT and CDR2 is FQNNGV. CDR3 length: 14 residues. As DNA, the CDR3 is TGTGCCAGCAGCCCCTCCGCGGGAGTCTACGAGCAGTACTTC. It is translated as CASSPSAGVYEQYF.

CDR3 sequence: CASSPGGKDEKLFF. Written as DNA, the CDR3 is TGTGCCAGCTCACCGGGAGGAAAGGATGAAAAACTGTTTTTT. V is TRBV18 and J is TRBJ1-4; unclear D gene. Germline-derived CDR1 and CDR2 are KGHSH and LQKENI. With 3 bases removed from V and 6 bases from J, the gap between germline ends came to 11 bases. This CDR3 has 14 residues.

The V gene is TRBV11-2, the J gene TRBJ1-1, with D tentatively TRBD1 (5 bases). The germline gives CDR1 SGHAT, CDR2 FQNNGV. The CDR3 is made up of 15 amino acids. Trimming pared 5 bases from V and 3 bases from J, leaving 16 bases between. Written as DNA, the CDR3 is TGTGCCAGCAGCAGGATCAGTCAAGGGGACACTGAAGCTTTCTTT. Protein sequence: CASSRISQGDTEAFF.

V usage is TRBV27 and J usage is TRBJ2-7; TRBD1 aligns across 11 bases. J lost 0 bases, V lost 8 bases, and 9 bases had no gene match. This CDR3 contains 16 residues. The germline gives CDR1 MNHEY, CDR2 SMNVEV (reference sequence). The CDR3, as DNA: TGTGCCAGCGGGGTGGGACAGGGGGGTACCTCCTACGAGCAGTACTTC. It encodes CASGVGQGGTSYEQYF.

This rearrangement joins TRBV7-2 to TRBJ1-5; D gene unclear. This CDR3 is built from 15 residues. Per germline, CDR1 SGHTA and CDR2 FQGNSA. The V gene lost 1 base and the J gene lost 0 bases, with 7 bases spanning the gap. In DNA form, the CDR3 reads TGTGCCAGCAGCTTAGATGGCAGTAGCAATCAGCCCCAGCATTTT. Translated, it gives CASSLDGSSNQPQHF. Full variable domain (outside the CDR3, taken from reference TRBV7-2 and TRBJ1-5): GAGVSQSPSNKVTEKGKDVELRCDPISGHTALYWYRQSLGQGLEFLIYFQGNSAPDKSGLPSDRFSAERTGGSVSTLTIQRTQQEDSAVYLCASSLDGSSNQPQHFGDGTRLSIL.

The V call is TRBV5-1, the J call TRBJ2-7; D gene ambiguous. Trimming removed 1 base at V and 2 bases at J, with 25 bases between. Per the germline V gene, CDR1 is SGHRS and CDR2 is YFSETQ. CDR3 length: 19 amino acids. Here the CDR3 DNA reads TGCGCCAGCAGCTTGAACCCGTTCGCCTCCGCCGTCAGGACCTACGAGCAGTACTTC. It yields the protein CASSLNPFASAVRTYEQYF. The complete variable domain, with remaining parts taken from reference TRBV5-1 and TRBJ2-7, reads KAGVTQTPRYLIKTRGQQVTLSCSPISGHRSVSWYQQTPGQGLQFLFEYFSETQRNKGNFPGRFSGRQFSNSRSEMNVSTLELGDSALYLCASSLNPFASAVRTYEQYFGPGTRLTVT.

This clone occurred a few times. The CDR3 loop reads CATSRGSQAGYTF. DNA of the CDR3: TGTGCCACAAGCCGGGGGTCACAGGCTGGCTACACCTTC. V and J are TRBV30 and TRBJ1-2, with a tentative D call TRBD1 (5 bases). The V end was cut by 8 bases, the J end by 7 bases, with 20 bases between. Looked up from germline, CDR1 is GTSNPN and CDR2 is SVGIG (reference sequence). The CDR3 loop spans 13 amino acids.

This clone has a single count. The V call is TRBV7-6, the J call TRBJ1-4; possibly TRBD1 for D (6 bases). Germline V lookup: CDR1 SGHVS, CDR2 FNYEAQ. The CDR3 spans 16 residues. The ends were cut back, 5 bases at V and 0 bases at J, with 13 bases in the middle. The CDR3 is CASSPTGSATNEKLFF. CDR3 DNA: TGTGCCAGCAGCCCCACAGGGAGTGCAACTAATGAAAAACTGTTTTTT.

V gene TRBV29-1 combines with J gene TRBJ2-5; tentatively, D is TRBD1 (6 bases). Germline CDR1 SQVTM, CDR2 ANQGSEA. This CDR3 comprises 14 residues. The V gene lost 0 bases and the J gene lost 5 bases, with 13 bases spanning the gap. CDR3: CSVEDLAGDETQYF. DNA of the CDR3: TGCAGCGTTGAAGACTTGGCAGGGGATGAGACCCAGTACTTC.

The J gene is TRBJ1-1, the V gene TRBV9; D gene ambiguous. The CDR3 extends over 13 amino acids. Germline-derived CDR1 and CDR2 are SGDLS and YYNGEE. Between the trimmed V and J ends, which lost 2 bases and 0 bases, there was a span of 5 bases. The CDR3 DNA follows: TGTGCCAGCAGCGTCGGAATGAACACTGAAGCTTTCTTT. Amino acid sequence: CASSVGMNTEAFF.

V is TRBV5-6 and J is TRBJ2-3; 8 bases agree with TRBD1. Germline CDR1 SGHDT, CDR2 YYEEEE. The CDR3 totals 15 residues. Unmatched junction bases numbered 8, after V lost 4 bases and J lost 4 bases. In DNA, the CDR3 is TGTGCCAGCAGCCCAGGGGGCGAAGGTTCAGATACGCAGTATTTT. Its protein is CASSPGGEGSDTQYF.

V and J are TRBV18 and TRBJ1-1, with 7 bases lining up with TRBD1. The CDR3 length is 14 residues. In germline, CDR1 is KGHSH, CDR2 LQKENI. V gave up 3 bases and J gave up 3 bases; unmatched junction bases: 4. Written as DNA, the CDR3 is TGTGCCAGCTCACCGACAGGGTGGGACACTGAAGCTTTCTTT. Its protein is CASSPTGWDTEAFF.

The rearrangement joins TRBV27 to TRBJ1-5; D remains ambiguous. The V end was cut by 6 bases, the J end by 5 bases, with 17 bases between. Per germline, CDR1 MNHEY and CDR2 SMNVEV (reference sequence). CDR3 length: 15 amino acids. CDR3 DNA sequence: TGTGCCAGCAGCCCGCGGGTGGGAGCCGATCAGCCCCAGCATTTT. Its protein is CASSPRVGADQPQHF.

This clone was detected once. The chain is built from TRBV11-2 and TRBJ2-7; possibly TRBD2 for D (6 bases). The CDR3 covers 11 residues. Trimming took off 7 bases at V and 7 bases at J, with 11 bases between the two ends. Germline V lookup: CDR1 SGHAT, CDR2 FQNNGV. CDR3 region: CASNGGGEQYF. The CDR3 nucleotides are TGTGCCAGCAACGGTGGGGGGGAGCAGTACTTC.

The chain employs TRBV11-2 and TRBJ2-7; 7 positions match TRBD1. After removal of 4 bases from V and 6 bases from J, the junction contained 18 bases not matched to a gene. Germline CDR1 reads SGHAT; CDR2 reads FQNNGV. This CDR3 is 17 amino acids long. CDR3 sequence: CASSSPLLGTVEGEQYF. The DNA for the CDR3 is TGTGCCAGCAGCTCCCCCCTTCTCGGGACAGTGGAAGGCGAGCAGTACTTC.

This chain joins TRBV30 and TRBJ2-3; D gene uncertain. Germline V lookup: CDR1 GTSNPN, CDR2 SVGIG (reference sequence). The ends were cut back, 2 bases at V and 9 bases at J, with 9 bases in the middle. This CDR3 region has 11 residues. The CDR3 coding sequence is TGTGCCTGGAGTCATACTGAGACGCAGTATTTT. This sequence encodes CAWSHTETQYF.

The chain carries TRBV10-3 and TRBJ1-2, with D perhaps TRBD1 (5 bases). Trimming took 8 bases from V and 5 from J, leaving 18 bases between them. This CDR3 has 14 amino acids. Germline-derived CDR1 and CDR2 are ENHRY and SYGVKD. The CDR3 spells CAIAEGPASYGYTF. As DNA, the CDR3 is TGTGCCATCGCGGAGGGGCCCGCCTCTTATGGCTACACCTTC.

The rearrangement uses TRBV29-1 and TRBJ2-2; D remains unclear. From germline, CDR1 is SQVTM and CDR2 ANQGSEA. With 6 bases removed from V and 1 base from J, the gap between germline ends came to 9 bases. The CDR3 runs 13 residues. The chain's CDR3 is CSVARVNTGELFF. CDR3 in DNA: TGCAGCGTCGCACGGGTGAACACCGGGGAGCTGTTTTTT.

V and J are TRBV11-3 and TRBJ2-5; no clear D. Looked up from germline, CDR1 is SGHNT and CDR2 is YENEEA. V lost 5 bases, J lost 5 bases, and 9 bases lay in between. The CDR3 is made up of 12 amino acids. Here the CDR3 reads CASSGFRETQYF. CDR3 DNA sequence: TGTGCCAGCAGCGGGTTCAGGGAGACCCAGTACTTC.

Note on this clone: Additional DNA sequences in this sample encode the identical CDR3. The gene calls are TRBV7-2 and TRBJ1-4; D perhaps matches TRBD1 (6 bases). Trimming removed 0 bases at V and 7 bases at J, with 9 bases between. CDR3 length: 14 amino acids. CDR1 is SGHTA and CDR2 is FQGNSA in the germline V gene. The CDR3 sequence: CASSLAGGGEKLFF. CDR3 nucleotides: TGTGCCAGCAGCTTAGCAGGGGGTGGTGAAAAACTGTTTTTT.

Only one count was recorded for this clone. The V and J genes are TRBV5-1 and TRBJ2-2; 8 positions match TRBD2. Unmatched junction bases numbered 7, after V lost 6 bases and J lost 6 bases. Per the germline V gene, CDR1 is SGHRS and CDR2 is YFSETQ. CDR3 size: 14 residues. The CDR3 loop is CASIETSVSGELFF. The CDR3 DNA is TGCGCCAGCATAGAGACTAGCGTATCCGGGGAGCTGTTTTTT.

The rearrangement links TRBV2 to TRBJ2-7, with 8 bases matching TRBD1. This CDR3 region has 16 residues. Germline values: CDR1 SNHLY, CDR2 FYNNEI. Trimming took 1 base from V and 3 from J; bases not matched to a gene: 8. The CDR3 protein is CASSEGPDRDIYEQYF. The CDR3 DNA is TGTGCCAGCAGTGAAGGTCCGGACAGGGACATCTACGAGCAGTACTTC.

The V and J genes are TRBV21-1 and TRBJ2-7; the listed D gene, TRBD2, was not tested against the DNA. TRBV21-1 is listed as a pseudogene. This CDR3 is 13 amino acids long. CDR3 amino acids: CASSEKEGSEQYF. The CDR3 nucleotides are TGTGCCAGCAGCGAAAAGGAGGGGTCCGAGCAGTACTTC.

The chain links TRBV19 to TRBJ2-3; no clear D. The CDR3 totals 13 residues. Per the germline V gene, CDR1 is LNHDA and CDR2 is SQIVND (reference sequence). The V end was cut by 3 bases, the J end by 3 bases, with 7 bases between. CDR3 bases: TGTGCCAGTAGTATTGCGACGACAGATACGCAGTATTTT. Its translation is CASSIATTDTQYF.

The genes are TRBV5-1 and TRBJ1-4; 10 bases map to TRBD1. Losses at the gene ends were 4 bases for V and 2 bases for J; bases not matched to a gene: 5. Germline assignment: CDR1 SGHRS and CDR2 YFSETQ. The CDR3 totals 16 residues. CDR3 residues: CASSPGQGVTNEKLFF. For the CDR3, the DNA is TGCGCCAGCAGCCCAGGACAGGGGGTGACTAATGAAAAACTGTTTTTT. The full variable domain, in which reference TRBV5-1 and TRBJ1-4 provide the parts outside the CDR3, is KAGVTQTPRYLIKTRGQQVTLSCSPISGHRSVSWYQQTPGQGLQFLFEYFSETQRNKGNFPGRFSGRQFSNSRSEMNVSTLELGDSALYLCASSPGQGVTNEKLFFGSGTQLSVL.